This T cell receptor (beta chain) derives from a study of blood T cell repertoires in COVID-19. For the study at large: Collection of acute and convalescent COVID-19 samples took place in the United States, Italy and Spain. Nucleic acid was either cDNA or gDNA, and it came from T cells, B-cell-depleted T cells, or PBMCs.

Patients in Seattle were enrolled during active infection, then followed longitudinally. Original processing notes: Scientists estimated how many nucleated cells there were by amplifying reference gene primers. TCRdb's table, derived via immunoSEQ multiplex PCR, lists solely in-frame clones and lacks some. The V and J calls and the clone size are those of that table, but D and trimming were determined from the DNA. Seen here are 50,000 to 70,000 clones, roughly four fifths observed once, and the top ten hold 9.6%. The CDR3 has 16 amino acids. V dropped 6 bases and J dropped 3; count of bases not matched to a gene: 7. Germline lookup yields CDR1 MNHNS and CDR2 SASEGT.

The V and J genes are TRBV6-1 and TRBJ2-3, with TRBD2 matching 12 bases. The receptor was derived from an elderly man with COVID-19, enrolled during active disease. Sequenced sample: peripheral blood. CDR3 sequence (DNA): TGTGCCAGCAGGGAACTAGCGGGAGGAGGAACAGATACGCAGTATTTT. Protein product: CASRELAGGGTDTQYF.